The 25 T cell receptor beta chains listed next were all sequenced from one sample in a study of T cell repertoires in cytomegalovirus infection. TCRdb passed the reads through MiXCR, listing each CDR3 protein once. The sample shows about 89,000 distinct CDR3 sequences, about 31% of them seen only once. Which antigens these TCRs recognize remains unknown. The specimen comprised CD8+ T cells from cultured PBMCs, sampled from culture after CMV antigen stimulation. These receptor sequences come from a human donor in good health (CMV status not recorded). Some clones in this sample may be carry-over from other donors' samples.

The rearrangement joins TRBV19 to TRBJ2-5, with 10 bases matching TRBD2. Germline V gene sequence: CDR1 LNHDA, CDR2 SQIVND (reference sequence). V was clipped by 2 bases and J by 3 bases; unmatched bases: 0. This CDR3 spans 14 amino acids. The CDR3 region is CASSISGGEETQYF. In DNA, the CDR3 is TGTGCCAGTAGTATAAGCGGGGGGGAAGAGACCCAGTACTTC.

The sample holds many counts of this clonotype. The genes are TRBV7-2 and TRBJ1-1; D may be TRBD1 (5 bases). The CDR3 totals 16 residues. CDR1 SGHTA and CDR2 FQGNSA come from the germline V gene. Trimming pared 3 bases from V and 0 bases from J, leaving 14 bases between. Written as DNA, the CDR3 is TGTGCCAGCAGCTTTGGGGACGAAGGTTTGAACACTGAAGCTTTCTTT. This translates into CASSFGDEGLNTEAFF.

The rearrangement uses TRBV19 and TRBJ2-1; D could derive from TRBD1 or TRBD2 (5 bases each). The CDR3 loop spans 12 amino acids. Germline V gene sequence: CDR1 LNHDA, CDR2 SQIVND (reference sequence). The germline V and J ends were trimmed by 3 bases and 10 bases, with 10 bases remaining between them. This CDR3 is CASSIVEGEQFF. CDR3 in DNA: TGTGCCAGTAGTATCGTCGAGGGGGAGCAGTTCTTC.

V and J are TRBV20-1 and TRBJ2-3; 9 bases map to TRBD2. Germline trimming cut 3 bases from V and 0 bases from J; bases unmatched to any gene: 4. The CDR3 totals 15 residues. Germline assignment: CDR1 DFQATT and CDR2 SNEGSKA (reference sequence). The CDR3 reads CSARVLAGSTDTQYF. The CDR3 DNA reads TGCAGTGCTAGGGTCCTAGCGGGGAGCACAGATACGCAGTATTTT.

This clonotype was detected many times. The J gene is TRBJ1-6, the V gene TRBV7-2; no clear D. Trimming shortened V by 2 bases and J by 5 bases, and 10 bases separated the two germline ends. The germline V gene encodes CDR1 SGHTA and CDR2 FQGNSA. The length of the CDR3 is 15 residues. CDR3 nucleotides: TGTGCCAGCAGCTTACATGTGCGAAATAATTCACCCCTCCACTTT. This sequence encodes CASSLHVRNNSPLHF.

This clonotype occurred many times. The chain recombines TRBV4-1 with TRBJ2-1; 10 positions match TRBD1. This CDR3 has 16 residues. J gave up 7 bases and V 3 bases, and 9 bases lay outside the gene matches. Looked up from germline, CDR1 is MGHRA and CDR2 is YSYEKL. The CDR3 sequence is CASSQDDRGLTNEQFF. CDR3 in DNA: TGCGCCAGCAGCCAGGACGACAGGGGGCTAACGAATGAGCAGTTCTTC.

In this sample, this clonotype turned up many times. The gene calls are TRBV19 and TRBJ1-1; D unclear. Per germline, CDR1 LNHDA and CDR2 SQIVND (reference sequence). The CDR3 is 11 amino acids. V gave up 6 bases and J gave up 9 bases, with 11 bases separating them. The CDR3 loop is CASRGGPQAFF. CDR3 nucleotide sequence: TGTGCCAGTAGAGGCGGGCCTCAAGCTTTCTTT.

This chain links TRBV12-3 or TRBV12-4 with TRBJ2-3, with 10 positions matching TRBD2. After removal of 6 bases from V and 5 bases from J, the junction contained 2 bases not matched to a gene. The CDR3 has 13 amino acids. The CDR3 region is CASRAGGEDTQYF. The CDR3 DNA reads TGTGCCAGCAGAGCGGGGGGGGAAGATACGCAGTATTTT.

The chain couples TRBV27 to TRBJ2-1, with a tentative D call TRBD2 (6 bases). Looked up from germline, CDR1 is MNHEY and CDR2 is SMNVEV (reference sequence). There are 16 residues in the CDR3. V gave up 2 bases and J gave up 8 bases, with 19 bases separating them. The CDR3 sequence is CASSLEVAAFLDEQFF. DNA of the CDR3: TGTGCCAGCAGTTTAGAGGTAGCGGCTTTTTTAGATGAGCAGTTCTTC.

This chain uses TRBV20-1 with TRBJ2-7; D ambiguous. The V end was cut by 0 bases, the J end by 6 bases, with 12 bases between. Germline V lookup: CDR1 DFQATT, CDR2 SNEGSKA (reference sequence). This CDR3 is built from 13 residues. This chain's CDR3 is CSARESGFSEQYF. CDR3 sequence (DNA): TGCAGTGCTAGAGAGTCCGGGTTCAGCGAGCAGTACTTC.

The CDR3 is CAWSGAGPTTNEKLFF. DNA of the CDR3: TGTGCCTGGAGTGGGGCCGGACCTACAACTAATGAAAAACTGTTTTTT. The chain employs TRBV30 and TRBJ1-4; D remains ambiguous. Trimming removed 1 base at V and 0 bases at J, with 12 bases between. Germline V gene lookup returns CDR1 GTSNPN and CDR2 SVGIG (reference sequence). The CDR3 sequence is 16 residues long.

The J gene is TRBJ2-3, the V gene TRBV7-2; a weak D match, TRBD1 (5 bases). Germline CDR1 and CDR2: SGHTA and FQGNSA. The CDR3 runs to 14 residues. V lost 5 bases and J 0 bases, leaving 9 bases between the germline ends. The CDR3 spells CASSLWTSTDTQYF. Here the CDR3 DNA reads TGTGCCAGCAGCCTGTGGACAAGCACAGATACGCAGTATTTT.

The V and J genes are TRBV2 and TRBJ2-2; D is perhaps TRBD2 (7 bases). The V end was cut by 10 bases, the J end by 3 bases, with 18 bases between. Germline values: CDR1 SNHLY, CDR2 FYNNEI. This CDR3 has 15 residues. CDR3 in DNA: TGTGCCATCTCCCCCTTGGGGGGGCACACCGGGGAGCTGTTTTTT. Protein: CAISPLGGHTGELFF.

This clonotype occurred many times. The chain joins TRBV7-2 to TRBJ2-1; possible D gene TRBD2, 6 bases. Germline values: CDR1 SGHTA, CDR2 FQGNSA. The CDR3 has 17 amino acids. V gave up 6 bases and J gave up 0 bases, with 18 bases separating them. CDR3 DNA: TGTGCCAGCAGACCGACGGGACTTTCGAGCTCCTACAATGAGCAGTTCTTC. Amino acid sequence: CASRPTGLSSSYNEQFF.

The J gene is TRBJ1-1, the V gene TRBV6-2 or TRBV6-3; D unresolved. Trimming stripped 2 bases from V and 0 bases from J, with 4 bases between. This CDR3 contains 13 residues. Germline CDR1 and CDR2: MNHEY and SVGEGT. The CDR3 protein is CASSYLVNTEAFF. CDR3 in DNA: TGTGCCAGCAGTTACCTCGTGAACACTGAAGCTTTCTTT.

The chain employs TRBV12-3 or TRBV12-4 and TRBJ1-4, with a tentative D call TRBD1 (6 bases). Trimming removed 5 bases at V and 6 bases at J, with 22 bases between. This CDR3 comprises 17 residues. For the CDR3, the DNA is TGTGCCAGCAGTCCCGGGGAGCTAATGGGGGCAGATGAAAAACTGTTTTTT. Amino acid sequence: CASSPGELMGADEKLFF.

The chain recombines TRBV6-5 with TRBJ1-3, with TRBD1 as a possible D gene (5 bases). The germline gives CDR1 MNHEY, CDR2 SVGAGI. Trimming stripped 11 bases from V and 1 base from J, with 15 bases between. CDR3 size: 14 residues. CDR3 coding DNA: TGTGCCGCAGGGCAAACAGGATCTGGAAACACCATATATTTT. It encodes CAAGQTGSGNTIYF.

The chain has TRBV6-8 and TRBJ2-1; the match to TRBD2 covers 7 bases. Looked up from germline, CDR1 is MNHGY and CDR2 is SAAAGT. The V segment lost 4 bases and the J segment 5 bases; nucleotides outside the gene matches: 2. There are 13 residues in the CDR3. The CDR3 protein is CASSWGGDNEQFF. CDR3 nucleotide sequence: TGTGCCAGCAGTTGGGGAGGGGACAATGAGCAGTTCTTC.

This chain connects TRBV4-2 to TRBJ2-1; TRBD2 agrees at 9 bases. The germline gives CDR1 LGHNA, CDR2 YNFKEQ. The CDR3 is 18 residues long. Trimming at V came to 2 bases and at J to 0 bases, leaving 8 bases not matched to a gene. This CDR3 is CASSQLGAGGSSYNEQFF. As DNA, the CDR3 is TGTGCCAGCAGCCAACTAGGGGCGGGGGGGTCCTCCTACAATGAGCAGTTCTTC.

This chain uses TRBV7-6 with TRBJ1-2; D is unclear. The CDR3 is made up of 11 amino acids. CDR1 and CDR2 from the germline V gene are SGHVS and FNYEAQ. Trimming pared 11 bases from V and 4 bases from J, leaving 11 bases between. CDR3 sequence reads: CASPEGYGYTF. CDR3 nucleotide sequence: TGTGCCTCCCCGGAGGGCTATGGCTACACCTTC.

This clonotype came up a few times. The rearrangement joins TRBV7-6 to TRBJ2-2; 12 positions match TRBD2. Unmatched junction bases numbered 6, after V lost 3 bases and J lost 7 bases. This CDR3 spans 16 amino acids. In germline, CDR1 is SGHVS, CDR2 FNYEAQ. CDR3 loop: CASSLKTSGGIGELFF. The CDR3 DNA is TGTGCCAGCAGCTTGAAGACTAGCGGGGGAATCGGGGAGCTGTTTTTT.

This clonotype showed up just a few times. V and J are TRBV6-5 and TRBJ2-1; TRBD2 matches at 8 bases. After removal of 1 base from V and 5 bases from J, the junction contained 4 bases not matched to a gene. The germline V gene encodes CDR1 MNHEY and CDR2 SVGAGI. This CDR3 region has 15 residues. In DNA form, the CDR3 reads TGTGCCAGCAGTTACTTGGCGGGGGGAAACAATGAGCAGTTCTTC. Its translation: CASSYLAGGNNEQFF.

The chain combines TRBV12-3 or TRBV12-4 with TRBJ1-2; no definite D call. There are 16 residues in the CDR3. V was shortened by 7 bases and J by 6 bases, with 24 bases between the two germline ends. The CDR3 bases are TGTGCCAGCACCCCTACTACGGGGTGGTTTTTGGATGGCTACACCTTC. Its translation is CASTPTTGWFLDGYTF.

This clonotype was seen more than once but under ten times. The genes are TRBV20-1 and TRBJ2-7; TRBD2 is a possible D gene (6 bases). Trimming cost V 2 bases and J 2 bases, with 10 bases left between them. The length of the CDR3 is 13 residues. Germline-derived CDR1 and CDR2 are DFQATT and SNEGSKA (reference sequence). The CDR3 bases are TGCAGTGCTAGAAGCCTAGCGACCTACGAGCAGTACTTC. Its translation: CSARSLATYEQYF.

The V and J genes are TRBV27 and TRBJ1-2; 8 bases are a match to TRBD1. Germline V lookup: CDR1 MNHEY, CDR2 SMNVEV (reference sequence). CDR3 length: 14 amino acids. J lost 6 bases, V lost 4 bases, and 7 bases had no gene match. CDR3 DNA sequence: TGTGCCAGCAGTTCGAATTCGGACAGGGATGGCTACACCTTC. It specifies CASSSNSDRDGYTF.